The 13 T cell receptor beta chains below were found in one sample sequenced in a study of cytomegalovirus exposure and HLA in healthy donors. The PCR used 60 Vbeta and 13 Jbeta primers. Repertoires were generated with immunoSEQ multiplex PCR, while TCRdb's copy carries only in-frame clones and drops some. The sample lists 150,000 to 200,000 clones, roughly three quarters occurring once. Sequences were obtained from PBMCs. The origin of the receptors is a man aged 18 to 30 in good health and CMV-seropositive.

J is TRBJ2-7 and V is TRBV11-1; 11 bases are a match to TRBD2. The V gene's germline CDR1 is SGHAT and CDR2 FQDESV (reference sequence). There are 15 residues in the CDR3. V was pared by 1 base and J by 3 bases, with 2 bases of the junction left unmatched. CDR3 sequence: CASSLVLAGGYEQYF. CDR3 sequence (DNA): TGTGCCAGCAGCTTAGTGCTAGCGGGGGGCTACGAGCAGTACTTC. Drawing the rest from reference TRBV11-1 and TRBJ2-7, the complete variable domain is EAEVAQSPRYKITEKSQAVAFWCDPISGHATLYWYRQILGQGPELLVQFQDESVVDDSQLPKDRFSAERLKGVDSTLKIQPAELGDSAMYLCASSLVLAGGYEQYFGPGTRLTVT.

V usage is TRBV29-1 and J usage is TRBJ2-7, with TRBD2 matching 8 bases. The CDR3 sequence is 14 residues long. The V segment lost 4 bases and the J segment 4 bases; nucleotides outside the gene matches: 9. Germline loops: CDR1 SQVTM, CDR2 ANQGSEA. In nucleotides, the CDR3 is TGCAGCGTTGGGGGAGTGCCTAGCGGGTACGAGCAGTACTTC. Encoded protein: CSVGGVPSGYEQYF.

The chain has TRBV6-5 and TRBJ1-1, with D uncertain. CDR3 length: 15 residues. Germline CDR1 is MNHEY and CDR2 is SVGAGI. Trimming shortened V by 0 bases and J by 4 bases, and 12 bases separated the two germline ends. CDR3 loop: CASSYSSGIGTEAFF. CDR3 DNA sequence: TGTGCCAGCAGTTACTCATCAGGAATCGGCACTGAAGCTTTCTTT.

This clone was observed once. This rearrangement joins TRBV29-1 to TRBJ2-1, with a tentative D call TRBD2 (6 bases). Germline CDR1 is SQVTM and CDR2 is ANQGSEA. The CDR3 loop spans 15 amino acids. Trimming removed 6 bases at V and 6 bases at J, with 21 bases between. Here the CDR3 reads CSVPHGGSLGNEQFF. CDR3 DNA: TGCAGCGTCCCCCACGGGGGATCCCTGGGCAATGAGCAGTTCTTC.

This rearrangement joins TRBV5-1 to TRBJ2-5; no clear D. The germline gives CDR1 SGHRS, CDR2 YFSETQ. CDR3 length equals 14 residues. Trimming took 4 bases from V and 1 from J, leaving 11 bases between them. The DNA for the CDR3 is TGCGCCAGCAGCCCAGACTTGACCCAAGAGACCCAGTACTTC. Amino acids: CASSPDLTQETQYF.

This clone was detected only a few times. The chain recombines TRBV19 with TRBJ1-3; 9 bases line up with TRBD1. The CDR3 extends over 19 amino acids. J gave up 0 bases and V 7 bases, and 16 bases lay outside the gene matches. Germline V gene data show CDR1 as LNHDA and CDR2 as SQIVND (reference sequence). CDR3 DNA: TGTGCCAGTACCGGCCCGGGACAGGGTCGACTGATCTCTGGAAACACCATATATTTT. Its translation: CASTGPGQGRLISGNTIYF. The whole variable domain, remainder taken from reference TRBV19 and TRBJ1-3, is DGGITQSPKYLFRKEGQNVTLSCEQNLNHDAMYWYRQDPGQGLRLIYYSQIVNDFQKGDIAEGYSVSREKKESFPLTVTSAQKNPTAFYLCASTGPGQGRLISGNTIYFGEGSWLTVV.

This chain joins TRBV6-6 and TRBJ1-2; D is uncertain. Germline lookup yields CDR1 MNHNY and CDR2 SVGAGI (reference sequence). The CDR3 totals 15 residues. Trimming removed 2 bases from V and 6 bases from J, with 16 bases in between. The CDR3 loop reads CASSYVRGADNGYTF. DNA for the CDR3: TGTGCCAGCAGTTACGTCCGGGGAGCGGATAATGGCTACACCTTC.

V usage is TRBV6-5 and J usage is TRBJ1-1; possibly TRBD1 for D (6 bases). Germline V CDR1 and CDR2: MNHEY, SVGAGI. The germline V and J ends were trimmed by 5 bases and 3 bases, with 13 bases remaining between them. This CDR3 has 14 amino acids. The CDR3 here is CASSPSGGYTEAFF. CDR3 DNA: TGTGCCAGCAGTCCCTCTGGGGGCTACACTGAAGCTTTCTTT.

The gene calls are TRBV5-1 and TRBJ2-3; 9 bases match TRBD2. Germline trimming cut 4 bases from V and 2 bases from J; bases unmatched to any gene: 11. Per the germline V gene, CDR1 is SGHRS and CDR2 is YFSETQ. The CDR3 totals 17 residues. The CDR3 protein is CASSLEGLAGTTDTQYF. CDR3 DNA: TGCGCCAGCAGCCTGGAGGGCCTAGCGGGAACCACAGATACGCAGTATTTT. The whole variable domain, filled in from reference TRBV5-1 and TRBJ2-3, reads KAGVTQTPRYLIKTRGQQVTLSCSPISGHRSVSWYQQTPGQGLQFLFEYFSETQRNKGNFPGRFSGRQFSNSRSEMNVSTLELGDSALYLCASSLEGLAGTTDTQYFGPGTRLTVL.

The table lists this clone with a few counts. This chain connects TRBV7-3 to TRBJ1-2; 12 nucleotides line up with TRBD1. Trimming removed 5 bases from V and 4 bases from J; junction bases left unmatched: 5. Germline CDR1 reads SGHTA; CDR2 reads FQGTGA. The CDR3 contains 15 residues. The CDR3: CASSPGQGASYGYTF. The CDR3 nucleotides read TGTGCCAGCAGCCCGGGACAGGGGGCTAGCTATGGCTACACCTTC.

This clone was counted only a few times. The CDR3 coding sequence is TGTGCCAGCAGCTTAGGTGTTGTCGGGGATTCCTACGAGCAGTACTTC. This codes for CASSLGVVGDSYEQYF. This chain connects TRBV11-2 to TRBJ2-7; D is perhaps TRBD2 (5 bases). Germline lookup yields CDR1 SGHAT and CDR2 FQNNGV. The CDR3 extends over 16 amino acids. Trimming removed 1 base from V and 1 base from J, with 14 bases in between.

The count of this clone is one. The CDR3 here is CASSQDRGGLSNEQFF. The CDR3 region has the DNA TGCGCCAGCAGCCAAGATCGTGGAGGGTTGAGCAATGAGCAGTTCTTC. V usage is TRBV4-3 and J usage is TRBJ2-1; possible D gene TRBD2, 6 bases. V lost 0 bases to trimming and J lost 6 bases, with 15 bases between them. The CDR3 has 16 residues. Germline CDR1 is LGHNA and CDR2 is YSLEER.

The chain has TRBV4-2 and TRBJ2-3; 11 bases line up with TRBD2. The CDR3 is made up of 16 amino acids. Germline CDR1 LGHNA, CDR2 YNFKEQ. V dropped 3 bases and J dropped 6; count of bases not matched to a gene: 8. CDR3 loop: CASSQILAGDQDTQYF. The CDR3 DNA reads TGTGCCAGCAGCCAGATACTAGCGGGGGACCAGGATACGCAGTATTTT.